Here is one T cell receptor beta chain with its context. The sample belongs to a study of blood T cell repertoires in COVID-19. Produced via immunoSEQ multiplex PCR; TCRdb's table is partial and in-frame only. This sample has 250,000 to 350,000 clones, with less than 85% found just once. Germline V CDR1 and CDR2: MDHEN, SYDVKM. This CDR3 region has 13 residues. Germline trimming cut 8 bases from V and 4 bases from J; bases unmatched to any gene: 4. The sequenced sample consisted of PBMCs or T cells enriched from blood (not recorded which). This receptor was obtained from a woman in her forties or fifties who had recovered from COVID-19. The rearrangement uses TRBV28 and TRBJ2-7; 11 nucleotides align to TRBD1. CDR3 protein: CASGQGAKYEQYF. In nucleotides, the CDR3 is TGTGCCAGCGGACAGGGGGCAAAGTACGAGCAGTACTTC.